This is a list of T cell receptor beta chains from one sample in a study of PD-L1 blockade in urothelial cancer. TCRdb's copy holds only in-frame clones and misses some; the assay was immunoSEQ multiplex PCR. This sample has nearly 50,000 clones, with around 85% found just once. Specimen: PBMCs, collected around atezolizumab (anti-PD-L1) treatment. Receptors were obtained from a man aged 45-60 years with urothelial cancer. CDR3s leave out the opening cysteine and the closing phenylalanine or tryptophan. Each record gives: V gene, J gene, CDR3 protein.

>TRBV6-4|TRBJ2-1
ASSVAGGRNEQF
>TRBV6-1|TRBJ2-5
ASRRQGEETQY
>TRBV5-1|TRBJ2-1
ASSSATSGLTNEQF
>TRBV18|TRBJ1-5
ASSPELNQPQH
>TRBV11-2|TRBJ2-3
ASKRGYPSTDTQY
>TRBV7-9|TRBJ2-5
ASSPRTEKQETQY
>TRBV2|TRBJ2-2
GQSDSTGELF
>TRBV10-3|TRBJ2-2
AISESQRGNTGELF
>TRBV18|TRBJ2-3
ASSPPISGPTDTQY
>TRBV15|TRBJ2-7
ATNSNSGDEQY
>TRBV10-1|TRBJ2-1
ASGPGLAGGFSGNEQF
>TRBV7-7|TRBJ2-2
ASSLAQSTGELF
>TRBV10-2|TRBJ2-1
ASSESEINEQF
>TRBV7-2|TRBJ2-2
ASSRNGGPRNGELF
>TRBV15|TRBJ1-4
ATSRVSEKLF
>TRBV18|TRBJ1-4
ASSTATNEKLF
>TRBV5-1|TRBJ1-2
ASSLAGTNYGYT
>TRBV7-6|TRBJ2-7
ASSLGDRGPYEQY
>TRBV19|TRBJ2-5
ASSIVRGLGETQY
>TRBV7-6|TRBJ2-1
ASSSPAGSYNEQF
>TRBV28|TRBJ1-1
ASSFVQGLSVTEAF
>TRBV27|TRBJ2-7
ASSLGTVPYEQY